This is a list of T cell receptor beta chains from one sample in a study of siplizumab effects on memory and regulatory T cells. TCRdb's table, derived via immunoSEQ multiplex PCR, lists solely in-frame clones and lacks some. The table records approximately 91,000 clones, roughly 94% of them present only once. Sequenced: CD8+ T cells sorted from blood. The receptors were sampled from a human donor in good health. Both conserved end residues are part of each CDR3. A D gene is named only where the DNA matches it firmly. Expanded clones are given a class, and other clones once, few, many or no size at all.

clone size	CDR3 length	J gene	D gene	V gene	CDR3 protein	CDR3 DNA
once	14	TRBJ1-2	TRBD1	TRBV5-1	CASSPGQGNYGYTF	TGCGCCAGCTCGCCGGGACAGGGGAACTATGGCTACACCTTC
-	13	TRBJ1-2	-	TRBV14	CARLPGPNYGYTF	TGTGCCAGGTTGCCAGGTCCTAACTATGGCTACACCTTC
-	14	TRBJ2-1	-	TRBV7-8	CASSPIVSYNEQFF	TGTGCCAGCAGCCCAATTGTTTCCTACAATGAGCAGTTCTTC
-	14	TRBJ1-2	TRBD1	TRBV15	CATSRDGTGYGYTF	TGTGCCACCAGCAGAGACGGGACAGGCTATGGCTACACCTTC
once	14	TRBJ1-1	-	TRBV18	CASSRDGKNTEAFF	TGTGCCAGCTCACGGGACGGTAAGAACACTGAAGCTTTCTTT
-	13	TRBJ2-1	-	TRBV9	CASSVVAGNEQFF	TGTGCCAGCAGCGTAGTGGCCGGGAATGAGCAGTTCTTC
-	15	TRBJ2-7	TRBD2	TRBV7-9	CASSRGTSGSYEQYF	TGTGCCAGCAGCCGCGGGACTAGCGGGAGTTACGAGCAGTACTTC
-	15	TRBJ2-2	TRBD2	TRBV30	CAWSVLAGDIGELFF	TGTGCCTGGAGTGTACTTGCGGGAGATATCGGGGAGCTGTTTTTT
-	11	TRBJ1-2	-	TRBV19	CASSMEGGYTF	TGTGCCAGTAGTATGGAGGGAGGCTACACCTTC
-	16	TRBJ2-7	TRBD2	TRBV5-5	CASSLGPGLGSSEQYF	TGTGCCAGCAGCTTGGGCCCGGGACTAGGCTCTTCCGAGCAGTACTTC
once	15	TRBJ2-7	-	TRBV2	CASSESLGYRYEQYF	TGTGCCAGCAGTGAATCTCTAGGGTATCGGTACGAGCAGTACTTC